This T cell receptor beta chain was sequenced during a study of neurological immune-mediated disorders. Findings and caveats of the study: Expanded clones shared no CDR3 amino acid sequences across subjects, suggesting private repertoires in all groups.

Libraries used 2 million unsorted PBMCs kept frozen in RNAlater. With respect to this clonotype: Its target is not known. The junction differs from germline at one of its ends, possibly a read error.

Germline CDR1 and CDR2: SGHDN and FVKESK. This CDR3 is built from 9 residues. Every sequencing run drew on 15-18 subjects and yielded over 180 million TCR-beta sequences. TCRdb recomputed calls from the 5' RACE reads with MiXCR, one row per CDR3 protein. The sample carries approximately 30,000 distinct CDR3 sequences, approximately 21% recorded once. The chain carries TRBV14 and TRBJ1-2; unclear D gene. The source of this sequence is a woman aged 60-75 years in good health. Sequencing used PBMCs. CDR3 amino acids: CASSQVRTF. The CDR3 DNA follows: TGCGCCAGCAGCCAAGTTCGTACCTTC.